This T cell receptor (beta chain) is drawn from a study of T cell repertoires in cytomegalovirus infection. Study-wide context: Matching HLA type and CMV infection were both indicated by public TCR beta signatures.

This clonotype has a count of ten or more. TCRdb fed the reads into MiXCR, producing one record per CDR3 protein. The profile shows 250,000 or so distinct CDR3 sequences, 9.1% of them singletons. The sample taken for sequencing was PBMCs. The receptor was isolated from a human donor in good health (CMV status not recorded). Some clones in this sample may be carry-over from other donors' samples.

DNA of the CDR3: TGTGCCACCAGAAGCGGGGGAACCTACAATGAGCAGTTCTTC. It encodes CATRSGGTYNEQFF. The chain uses TRBV19 and TRBJ2-1, with 8 bases identical to TRBD2. CDR1 is LNHDA and CDR2 is SQIVND in the germline V gene (reference sequence). J gave up 2 bases and V 10 bases, and 7 bases lay outside the gene matches. The CDR3 extends over 14 amino acids.